The 31 T cell receptor beta chains given below trace back to one sample, sequenced in a study of T cell repertoires in cytomegalovirus infection. TCRdb redid the calling of the reads with MiXCR, one entry per CDR3 protein. The sample carries a few hundred thousand distinct CDR3 sequences, roughly a third recorded once. These TCRs are of unknown antigen specificity. The material sequenced was cultured PBMCs, taken from culture after CMV antigen stimulation. The receptors derive from a human donor in good health (CMV status not recorded). Some clones in this sample may be carry-over from other donors' samples.

This chain uses TRBV29-1 with TRBJ2-1; unclear D gene. V lost 3 bases to trimming and J lost 5 bases, with 29 bases between them. Germline lookup yields CDR1 SQVTM and CDR2 ANQGSEA. This CDR3 comprises 19 residues. The CDR3 here is CSVDKGLGATGPQDNEQFF. CDR3 nucleotides: TGCAGCGTTGATAAGGGTCTAGGAGCAACCGGCCCACAAGACAATGAGCAGTTCTTC.

The chain carries TRBV4-1 and TRBJ2-1; TRBD2 agrees at 8 bases. This CDR3 contains 16 residues. V lost 0 bases to trimming and J lost 9 bases; unmatched junction nucleotides: 10. CDR1 is MGHRA, CDR2 YSYEKL, per germline. The CDR3 DNA reads TGCGCCAGCAGCCAAGATCCGGGAGGGGGGGGAGGTGAGCAGTTCTTC. Protein sequence: CASSQDPGGGGGEQFF.

This chain uses TRBV7-2 with TRBJ2-4, with TRBD2 identical over 7 bases. There are 16 residues in the CDR3. After removal of 4 bases from V and 8 bases from J, the junction contained 14 bases not matched to a gene. Germline lookup yields CDR1 SGHTA and CDR2 FQGNSA. The CDR3 region is CASSWRTSGLQDIQYF. In DNA form, the CDR3 reads TGTGCCAGCAGCTGGCGGACTAGTGGGCTTCAAGACATTCAGTACTTC. The variable domain in full, completed from reference TRBV7-2 and TRBJ2-4, reads GAGVSQSPSNKVTEKGKDVELRCDPISGHTALYWYRQSLGQGLEFLIYFQGNSAPDKSGLPSDRFSAERTGGSVSTLTIQRTQQEDSAVYLCASSWRTSGLQDIQYFGAGTRLSVL.

The chain uses TRBV19 and TRBJ1-2; D call uncertain. V was cut by 7 bases and J by 4 bases, with 13 bases left in between. The CDR3 length is 13 residues. CDR1 is LNHDA, CDR2 SQIVND, per germline (reference sequence). The CDR3 region is CASKEGVIYGYTF. In DNA form, the CDR3 reads TGTGCCAGTAAGGAGGGCGTCATCTATGGCTACACCTTC.

This clonotype occurred a few times. The chain uses TRBV18 and TRBJ1-1; D is unclear. The V gene's germline CDR1 is KGHSH and CDR2 LQKENI. Trimming stripped 2 bases from V and 0 bases from J, with 10 bases between. CDR3 length equals 15 residues. CDR3 sequence: CASSPGKALNTEAFF. The CDR3 coding sequence is TGTGCCAGCTCACCAGGGAAGGCTTTGAACACTGAAGCTTTCTTT.

The table lists this clonotype with a few counts. The chain carries TRBV6-5 and TRBJ1-1, with D possibly being TRBD1 (6 bases). The CDR3 runs to 12 residues. Trimming shortened V by 7 bases and J by 11 bases, and 17 bases separated the two germline ends. Germline loops: CDR1 MNHEY, CDR2 SVGAGI. The chain's CDR3 is CASTLLGGEAFF. The CDR3 DNA reads as TGTGCCAGCACCCTACTAGGGGGGGAGGCTTTCTTT.

The sample holds one count of this clonotype. Germline and junction disagree at one end, which may indicate a read error. Written as DNA, the CDR3 is TGCGCCAGCAGTGGGGGGGACTCCCACTACTTC. Translation: CASSGGDSHYF. This sequence joins TRBV10-2 and TRBJ2-5, with D perhaps TRBD2 (6 bases). The CDR3 has 11 amino acids. Germline loops: CDR1 WSHSY, CDR2 SAAADI.

CDR3 region: CSATSGSDEQFF. The CDR3 bases are TGCAGTGCGACTAGCGGGAGCGATGAGCAGTTCTTC. The gene calls are TRBV20-1 and TRBJ2-1; 12 nucleotides line up with TRBD2. Unmatched junction bases numbered 2, after V lost 6 bases and J lost 8 bases. The V gene's germline CDR1 is DFQATT and CDR2 SNEGSKA (reference sequence). CDR3 length equals 12 residues.

This clonotype was recorded many times. The gene calls are TRBV7-2 and TRBJ2-5, with D perhaps TRBD1 (6 bases). The CDR3 totals 11 residues. From germline, CDR1 is SGHTA and CDR2 FQGNSA. V shed 5 bases and J shed 9 bases, with 10 bases lying between them. The CDR3 loop is CASSRNRAQYF. The CDR3 DNA follows: TGTGCCAGCAGCCGGAACAGGGCCCAGTACTTC.

V gene TRBV20-1 combines with J gene TRBJ1-1; possible D gene TRBD1, 5 bases. V was trimmed by 1 base and J by 4 bases, leaving 10 bases between them. Per the germline V gene, CDR1 is DFQATT and CDR2 is SNEGSKA (reference sequence). The CDR3 is 13 amino acids. This CDR3 reads CSARVPGLTEAFF. The CDR3 DNA is TGCAGTGCTAGAGTCCCGGGGCTCACTGAAGCTTTCTTT.

This clonotype has ten or more counts. V and J are TRBV7-2 and TRBJ2-7, with D perhaps assigned TRBD1 or TRBD2 (6 bases each). The CDR3 loop spans 13 amino acids. Germline values: CDR1 SGHTA, CDR2 FQGNSA. The V gene lost 5 bases and the J gene lost 5 bases, with 13 bases spanning the gap. CDR3: CASSPRGADEQYV. The CDR3 region has the DNA TGTGCCAGCAGCCCTAGGGGGGCGGACGAGCAGTACGTC.

Only a few counts were recorded for this clonotype. V and J are TRBV7-2 and TRBJ2-7, with TRBD1 matching 7 bases. This CDR3 has 15 amino acids. Germline lookup yields CDR1 SGHTA and CDR2 FQGNSA. Unmatched junction bases numbered 6, after V lost 1 base and J lost 3 bases. CDR3: CASSLDSDRVYEQYF. Written as DNA, the CDR3 is TGTGCCAGCAGCTTAGACTCAGACAGGGTCTACGAGCAGTACTTC.

This chain uses TRBV20-1 with TRBJ1-2; 9 nucleotides agree with TRBD1. With 5 bases clipped from V and 3 bases from J, the junction kept 7 bases outside the gene matches. CDR1 and CDR2 from the germline V gene are DFQATT and SNEGSKA (reference sequence). This CDR3 has 14 residues. Here the CDR3 DNA reads TGCAGTGCTCTAGCCCGGACAGGGGACTATGGCTACACCTTC. Its protein is CSALARTGDYGYTF.

The chain joins TRBV6-6 to TRBJ2-7, with D perhaps TRBD1 or TRBD2 (5 bases each). Deletions cut 4 bases from V and 6 bases from J, with 10 bases between. The CDR3 length is 12 residues. Germline V lookup: CDR1 MNHNY, CDR2 SVGAGI (reference sequence). The CDR3 nucleotides are TGTGCCAGCAGTTCGGGACCAGTCGAGCAGTACGTC. Translation: CASSSGPVEQYV.

This clonotype was counted at least ten times. The gene calls are TRBV7-2 and TRBJ2-3, with a weak D call TRBD2 (5 bases). Germline CDR1 is SGHTA and CDR2 is FQGNSA. The CDR3 has 17 amino acids. Trimming removed 1 base from V and 2 bases from J, with 16 bases in between. CDR3 DNA sequence: TGTGCCAGCAGCTTAGATTGGACTCCTAGAGCCACAGATACGCAGTATTTT. Translated, it gives CASSLDWTPRATDTQYF.

This clonotype has a handful of counts. The chain is built from TRBV7-9 and TRBJ1-3; D is undetermined. Trimming cost V 1 base and J 0 bases, with 10 bases left between them. The CDR3 has 16 amino acids. Germline CDR1 and CDR2: SEHNR and FQNEAQ (reference sequence). The CDR3 loop is CASSLVLGYSGNTIYF. The CDR3 nucleotides are TGTGCCAGCAGCTTAGTTCTCGGATACTCTGGAAACACCATATATTTT. Variable domain in full (rest from reference TRBV7-9 and TRBJ1-3): DTGVSQNPRHKITKRGQNVTFRCDPISEHNRLYWYRQTLGQGPEFLTYFQNEAQLEKSRLLSDRFSAERPKGSFSTLEIQRTEQGDSAMYLCASSLVLGYSGNTIYFGEGSWLTVV.

This chain uses TRBV7-3 with TRBJ2-3, with D perhaps matching TRBD1 (5 bases). Trimming pared 2 bases from V and 5 bases from J, leaving 11 bases between. The CDR3 sequence is 14 residues long. Per germline, CDR1 SGHTA and CDR2 FQGTGA. DNA of the CDR3: TGTGCCAGCAGCTTAGGAATAGGGGTAGATACGCAGTATTTT. It is translated as CASSLGIGVDTQYF.

The rearrangement links TRBV12-3 or TRBV12-4 to TRBJ2-7, with 12 bases lining up with TRBD2. The CDR3 contains 16 residues. J was trimmed by 2 bases and V by 4 bases; bases with no gene match: 6. This CDR3 reads CASSWGLAGGTYEQYF. In DNA form, the CDR3 reads TGTGCCAGCAGTTGGGGACTAGCGGGTGGGACCTACGAGCAGTACTTC.

The chain has TRBV18 and TRBJ1-1, with D maybe TRBD1 (5 bases). In germline, CDR1 is KGHSH, CDR2 LQKENI. V shed 3 bases and J shed 1 base, with 18 bases lying between them. The CDR3 length is 17 residues. The CDR3: CASSPVWGIGENTEAFF. Written as DNA, the CDR3 is TGTGCCAGCTCACCGGTTTGGGGAATAGGGGAGAACACTGAAGCTTTCTTT.

This sequence joins TRBV6-2 or TRBV6-3 and TRBJ2-7; 9 bases agree with TRBD2. With 5 bases clipped from V and 1 base from J, the junction kept 9 bases outside the gene matches. The CDR3 runs 16 residues. Germline V gene data show CDR1 as MNHEY and CDR2 as SVGEGT. The CDR3 is CASSPRRAGGSYEQYF. The CDR3 region has the DNA TGTGCCAGCAGTCCCCGGCGGGCGGGAGGGTCCTACGAGCAGTACTTC.

This clonotype has a count of ten or more. CDR3 region: CASSLRSKGNTEAFF. The CDR3 coding sequence is TGTGCCAGCAGTCTCAGGTCAAAGGGGAACACTGAAGCTTTCTTT. V usage is TRBV6-2 or TRBV6-3 and J usage is TRBJ1-1; no clear D. Trimming left V 5 bases short and J 1 base short, with 14 bases between. The germline V gene has CDR1 MNHEY and CDR2 SVGEGT. The CDR3 totals 15 residues.

This clonotype was seen at least ten times. The chain couples TRBV10-3 to TRBJ1-2; maybe TRBD1 (5 bases). There are 14 residues in the CDR3. Trimming shortened V by 3 bases and J by 4 bases, and 12 bases separated the two germline ends. Germline assignment: CDR1 ENHRY and CDR2 SYGVKD. The CDR3 loop reads CAISEPGQGYGYTF. In nucleotides, the CDR3 is TGTGCCATCAGTGAACCGGGGCAGGGCTATGGCTACACCTTC.

The chain carries TRBV6-2 or TRBV6-3 and TRBJ2-7; 15 bases are a match to TRBD2. The CDR3 covers 17 residues. Per the germline V gene, CDR1 is MNHEY and CDR2 is SVGEGT. The V segment lost 6 bases and the J segment 1 base; nucleotides outside the gene matches: 7. The CDR3 bases are TGTGCCAGCAGCCGCGGACTAGCGGGAGGGCCATCCTACGAGCAGTACGTC. This codes for CASSRGLAGGPSYEQYV.

This chain links TRBV11-2 with TRBJ2-7; D gene unclear. Germline values: CDR1 SGHAT, CDR2 FQNNGV. V lost 7 bases, J lost 1 base, and 8 bases lay in between. The CDR3 is 12 amino acids. CDR3 sequence reads: CASTGQSYEQYV. The CDR3 nucleotides are TGTGCCAGCACCGGGCAATCCTACGAGCAGTACGTC.

The rearrangement uses TRBV14 and TRBJ1-1; D ambiguous. The V end was cut by 1 base, the J end by 8 bases, with 8 bases between. Germline V gives CDR1 SGHDN, CDR2 FVKESK. The CDR3 is 12 amino acids. The CDR3 DNA follows: TGTGCCAGCAGCCAAGTGTTTAGGGAAGCTTTCTTT. Its protein is CASSQVFREAFF. Based on the CDR3 plus reference TRBV14 and TRBJ1-1, the full variable domain is EAGVTQFPSHSVIEKGQTVTLRCDPISGHDNLYWYRRVMGKEIKFLLHFVKESKQDESGMPNNRFLAERTGGTYSTLKVQPAELEDSGVYFCASSQVFREAFFGQGTRLTVV.

V is TRBV10-3 and J is TRBJ1-5, with 7 bases matching TRBD1. With 10 bases clipped from V and 0 bases from J, the junction kept 9 bases outside the gene matches. This CDR3 contains 15 residues. Germline-derived CDR1 and CDR2 are ENHRY and SYGVKD. Here the CDR3 DNA reads TGTGCCACACGACAGGGCGAGAATAGCAATCAGCCCCAGCATTTT. Amino acid sequence: CATRQGENSNQPQHF.

The rearrangement uses TRBV7-6 and TRBJ2-2; the D call may be TRBD1 or TRBD2 (5 bases each). The CDR3 is made up of 16 amino acids. CDR1 is SGHVS, CDR2 FNYEAQ, per germline. V was cut by 10 bases and J by 7 bases, with 25 bases left in between. CDR3 DNA: TGTGCCACTCCGTCCAGGGACCCCCACGCGGGCGGGGAGCTGTTTTTT. This sequence encodes CATPSRDPHAGGELFF.

This clonotype was detected a few times. This sequence joins TRBV2 and TRBJ2-7; 7 nucleotides agree with TRBD2. CDR3 length: 14 residues. Trimming cost V 7 bases and J 1 base; bases outside gene matches: 7. Germline V lookup: CDR1 SNHLY, CDR2 FYNNEI. This CDR3 reads CASTPSGDSYEQYF. The CDR3 nucleotides are TGTGCCAGCACCCCGAGCGGGGATTCCTACGAGCAGTACTTC. Full variable domain (rest looked up from reference TRBV2 and TRBJ2-7): EPEVTQTPSHQVTQMGQEVILRCVPISNHLYFYWYRQILGQKVEFLVSFYNNEISEKSEIFDDQFSVERPDGSNFTLKIRSTKLEDSAMYFCASTPSGDSYEQYFGPGTRLTVT.

The chain combines TRBV4-3 with TRBJ2-1, with D maybe TRBD2 (6 bases). The V gene's germline CDR1 is LGHNA and CDR2 YSLEER. V was cut by 8 bases and J by 5 bases, with 16 bases left in between. The CDR3 loop spans 14 amino acids. The CDR3 bases are TGCGCCAGCTCGCGGCGGGGCTTTGACAATGAGCAGTTCTTC. Residues: CASSRRGFDNEQFF.

Many counts were recorded for this clonotype. The rearrangement links TRBV12-3 or TRBV12-4 to TRBJ1-4; 9 bases map to TRBD1. Trimming removed 6 bases from V and 7 bases from J; junction bases left unmatched: 6. The CDR3 is 14 amino acids. CDR3 region: CASSLDRGGEKLFF. The CDR3 region has the DNA TGTGCCAGCAGCTTGGACAGGGGAGGTGAAAAACTGTTTTTT.

This clonotype has more than one count but fewer than ten. V is TRBV7-2 and J is TRBJ2-1; 8 positions match TRBD2. The length of the CDR3 is 15 residues. Unmatched junction bases numbered 4, after V lost 3 bases and J lost 3 bases. Germline CDR1 reads SGHTA; CDR2 reads FQGNSA. The CDR3 loop reads CASSFSGSIYNEQFF. In DNA form, the CDR3 reads TGTGCCAGCAGCTTCAGCGGGAGTATCTACAATGAGCAGTTCTTC.